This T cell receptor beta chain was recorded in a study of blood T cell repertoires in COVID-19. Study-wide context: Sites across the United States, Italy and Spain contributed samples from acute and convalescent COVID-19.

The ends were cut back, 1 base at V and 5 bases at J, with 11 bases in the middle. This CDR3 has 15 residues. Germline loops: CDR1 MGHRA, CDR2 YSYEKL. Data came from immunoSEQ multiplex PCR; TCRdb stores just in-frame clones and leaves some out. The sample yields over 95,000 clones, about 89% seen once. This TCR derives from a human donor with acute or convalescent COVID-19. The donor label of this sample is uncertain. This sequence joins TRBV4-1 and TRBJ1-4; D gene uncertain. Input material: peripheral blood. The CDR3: CASSQVWMENEKLFF. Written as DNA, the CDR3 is TGCGCCAGCAGCCAAGTCTGGATGGAGAATGAAAAACTGTTTTTT.